This T cell receptor beta chain was recovered during a study of blood T cell repertoires in COVID-19. Across the whole study: The United States, Italy and Spain were the sources of the acute and convalescent COVID-19 samples. Sample material is recorded as cDNA or gDNA derived from T cells, B-cell-depleted T cells, or PBMCs.

Methods used by the authors: Amplification of reference gene primers provided the estimated nucleated cell counts. Data came from immunoSEQ multiplex PCR; TCRdb stores just in-frame clones and leaves some out. Clonal size and the V and J genes are those of that table, whereas D and trimming came from the DNA. The sample consists of under 20,000 clones, roughly 87% of them appearing once. There are 15 residues in the CDR3. The germline CDR1 and CDR2 sequences are LGHNA and YNFKEQ. V dropped 4 bases and J dropped 1; count of bases not matched to a gene: 3. J is TRBJ2-1 and V is TRBV4-2; 8 bases match TRBD1. Input material: peripheral blood. The sequence was collected from a human donor with active COVID-19. The donor label of this sample is uncertain. The chain's CDR3 is CASSRDRFSYNEQFF. The CDR3, as DNA: TGTGCCAGCAGCCGGGACAGGTTTTCCTACAATGAGCAGTTCTTC.